The 13 T cell receptor beta chains reported below all come from one sample, sequenced in a study of cytomegalovirus exposure and HLA in healthy donors. Primers included in the PCR were 60 Vbeta and 13 Jbeta primers. The table came from immunoSEQ multiplex PCR; TCRdb's copy has only in-frame clones and leaves some out. The specimen's table records 150,000 to 200,000 clones. Material: PBMCs. Receptor source: a boy aged 10-17 years in good health and CMV-seronegative.

The rearrangement uses TRBV5-1 and TRBJ2-7; D gene unclear. V was trimmed by 2 bases and J by 0 bases, leaving 9 bases between them. The CDR3 length is 14 residues. The germline gives CDR1 SGHRS, CDR2 YFSETQ. The CDR3 region has the DNA TGCGCCAGCAGCTTCCAGGCCAGCTCCTACGAGCAGTACTTC. It specifies CASSFQASSYEQYF.

The chain has TRBV7-9 and TRBJ2-1, with 7 nucleotides matching TRBD2. The V segment lost 11 bases and the J segment 4 bases; nucleotides outside the gene matches: 2. Germline V gene lookup returns CDR1 SEHNR and CDR2 FQNEAQ (reference sequence). The CDR3 totals 11 residues. CDR3 sequence reads: CAAGDYNEQFF. The CDR3 DNA sequence: TGTGCCGCGGGGGATTACAATGAGCAGTTCTTC. The whole variable domain, filled in from reference TRBV7-9 and TRBJ2-1, reads DTGVSQNPRHKITKRGQNVTFRCDPISEHNRLYWYRQTLGQGPEFLTYFQNEAQLEKSRLLSDRFSAERPKGSFSTLEIQRTEQGDSAMYLCAAGDYNEQFFGPGTRLTVL.

V gene TRBV6-5 combines with J gene TRBJ1-5; D ambiguous. Trimming removed 9 bases from V and 2 bases from J, with 11 bases in between. There are 13 residues in the CDR3. Germline V gene sequence: CDR1 MNHEY, CDR2 SVGAGI. CDR3 bases: TGTGCCAGTCGAAGGAGCGGCAATCAGCCCCAGCATTTT. As protein: CASRRSGNQPQHF.

The chain couples TRBV5-4 to TRBJ2-7; 8 bases map to TRBD1. The J segment lost 3 bases and the V segment lost 2 bases, leaving 16 bases of the junction unmatched. Germline loops: CDR1 SGHNT, CDR2 YYREEE (reference sequence). CDR3 length: 18 amino acids. CDR3 amino acids: CASSLARGLFVRDYEQYF. DNA for the CDR3: TGTGCCAGCAGCTTAGCCAGGGGGCTTTTCGTTCGAGACTACGAGCAGTACTTC.

This chain joins TRBV9 and TRBJ2-3; 15 nucleotides line up with TRBD2. Germline V CDR1 and CDR2: SGDLS, YYNGEE. Trimming removed 3 bases from V and 7 bases from J; junction bases left unmatched: 3. The length of the CDR3 is 15 residues. CDR3 residues: CASSGTSGGANTQYF. The CDR3 DNA sequence: TGTGCCAGCAGCGGGACTAGCGGGGGGGCGAATACGCAGTATTTT. The whole variable domain, remainder taken from reference TRBV9 and TRBJ2-3, is DSGVTQTPKHLITATGQRVTLRCSPRSGDLSVYWYQQSLDQGLQFLIQYYNGEERAKGNILERFSAQQFPDLHSELNLSSLELGDSALYFCASSGTSGGANTQYFGPGTRLTVL.

The CDR3 loop reads CASSSGLLRDTQYF. Here the CDR3 DNA reads TGTGCCAGCAGTTCGGGACTGCTTAGGGATACGCAGTATTTT. The J gene is TRBJ2-3, the V gene TRBV27, with D tentatively TRBD2 (6 bases). With 4 bases removed from V and 6 bases from J, the gap between germline ends came to 14 bases. The CDR3 extends over 14 amino acids. CDR1 is MNHEY and CDR2 is SMNVEV in the germline V gene (reference sequence).

The V gene is TRBV6-1, the J gene TRBJ1-6; 7 nucleotides match TRBD1. This CDR3 spans 15 amino acids. Germline CDR1 reads MNHNS; CDR2 reads SASEGT. J gave up 6 bases and V 10 bases, and 12 bases lay outside the gene matches. CDR3 coding DNA: TGTGCCACCGCGAATCCGGGACAGTCTAATTCACCCCTCCACTTT. Translation gives CATANPGQSNSPLHF.

The chain is built from TRBV28 and TRBJ2-7; 10 bases agree with TRBD2. The CDR3 spans 15 residues. V was pared by 2 bases and J by 2 bases, with 3 bases of the junction left unmatched. Germline CDR1 is MDHEN and CDR2 is SYDVKM. The CDR3 sequence: CASSLASGGTYEQYF. The CDR3 DNA sequence: TGTGCCAGCAGTTTAGCTAGCGGGGGAACCTACGAGCAGTACTTC.

This rearrangement joins TRBV28 to TRBJ1-5; D is possibly TRBD1 (6 bases). Trimming took 6 bases from V and 6 from J, leaving 18 bases between them. The CDR3 contains 15 residues. Per the germline V gene, CDR1 is MDHEN and CDR2 is SYDVKM. CDR3 sequence reads: CASRPYQGYPQPQHF. The DNA of the CDR3 is TGTGCCAGCAGGCCTTATCAGGGGTATCCTCAGCCCCAGCATTTT.

The chain recombines TRBV10-3 with TRBJ2-1, with a weak D call TRBD1 (6 bases). CDR1 and CDR2 (germline): ENHRY, SYGVKD. Trimming stripped 5 bases from V and 4 bases from J, with 12 bases between. The CDR3 is made up of 14 amino acids. Here the CDR3 DNA reads TGTGCCATCAGTCCTAGGACAGAATACAATGAGCAGTTCTTC. This codes for CAISPRTEYNEQFF.

The chain couples TRBV6-6 to TRBJ2-3; 8 bases fit TRBD1. The CDR3 has 15 amino acids. V trimming: 4 bases; J trimming: 5 bases; junction bases outside the gene matches: 8. The germline V gene encodes CDR1 MNHNY and CDR2 SVGAGI (reference sequence). CDR3 nucleotides: TGTGCCAGCAGTTTTTTTCAGGGGGCGAGAGATACGCAGTATTTT. Protein: CASSFFQGARDTQYF.

As to this clone: Other DNA sequences in this specimen translate into the identical CDR3. The chain joins TRBV5-1 to TRBJ1-2; D not certain. Germline CDR1 reads SGHRS; CDR2 reads YFSETQ. Trimming shortened V by 1 base and J by 4 bases, and 11 bases separated the two germline ends. CDR3 length: 14 residues. The CDR3 nucleotides read TGCGCCAGCAGCTTGTATCGGGGTGGCTATGGCTACACCTTC. Translation gives CASSLYRGGYGYTF.

The chain uses TRBV5-8 and TRBJ1-1; D gene unclear. Germline V gene sequence: CDR1 SGHTS, CDR2 YDEGEE. This CDR3 region has 14 residues. Between the trimmed V and J ends, which lost 0 bases and 1 base, there was a span of 7 bases. CDR3 loop: CASSLGHPNTEAFF. Here the CDR3 DNA reads TGTGCCAGCAGCTTGGGACACCCGAACACTGAAGCTTTCTTT.